These 14 T cell receptor beta chains share one sample of origin, sequenced in a study of OX40 agonist ivuxolimab in advanced cancers. Using immunoSEQ multiplex PCR, the repertoire was profiled, and TCRdb retains in-frame clones only, with some absent. The sample carries tens of thousands of clones, around 87% recorded once. The source was CD4+ or CD8+ T cells sorted from blood, collected in a trial of the OX40 agonist ivuxolimab. All receptors come from an adult with an advanced solid tumor such as melanoma, head and neck, liver or kidney cancer.

This rearrangement joins TRBV2 to TRBJ2-7; 7 nucleotides agree with TRBD1. Germline V CDR1 and CDR2: SNHLY, FYNNEI. There are 14 residues in the CDR3. The junction had 10 bases not matched to a gene; V was cut back by 8 bases and J by 3 bases. CDR3 in DNA: TGTGCCAGCTCTGGACAGGCCAGAGTCTACGAGCAGTACTTC. Translated: CASSGQARVYEQYF.

This chain links TRBV7-3 with TRBJ2-1; 14 bases are shared with TRBD2. Per germline, CDR1 SGHTA and CDR2 FQGTGA. The CDR3 covers 16 residues. The trim removed 5 bases at V and 6 bases at J, leaving 6 bases unmatched. In nucleotides, the CDR3 is TGTGCCAGCAGCACTTCGACTAGCGGGAGGGCCAATGAGCAGTTCTTC. Translating gives CASSTSTSGRANEQFF.

In this sample, this clone turned up a few times. The chain uses TRBV6-6 and TRBJ2-7; the D is unclear. The ends were cut back, 6 bases at V and 1 base at J, with 19 bases in the middle. Germline CDR1 reads MNHNY; CDR2 reads SVGAGI (reference sequence). The CDR3 extends over 16 amino acids. In DNA, the CDR3 is TGTGCCAGCAGGGTGGGTGAGCAGATGGGGTCCTACGAGCAGTACTTC. Residues: CASRVGEQMGSYEQYF.

Only one count was recorded for this clone. The chain couples TRBV5-5 to TRBJ2-1; 7 bases agree with TRBD1. The trim removed 5 bases at V and 5 bases at J, leaving 4 bases unmatched. The germline V gene encodes CDR1 SGHKS and CDR2 YYEKEE (reference sequence). The CDR3 has 13 amino acids. In DNA form, the CDR3 reads TGTGCCAGCAGTAGACAGGGCCACAATGAGCAGTTCTTC. Encoded protein: CASSRQGHNEQFF.

CDR3 DNA sequence: TGTGCCAGAACCCTCACAGGGGGCGCCTACTATGGCTACACCTTC. Translating it yields CARTLTGGAYYGYTF. V is TRBV6-1 and J is TRBJ1-2; 9 positions agree with TRBD1. V shed 9 bases, J shed 3 bases, and the junction held 11 bases outside the gene matches. The length of the CDR3 is 15 residues. Germline V lookup: CDR1 MNHNS, CDR2 SASEGT.

This clone turned up a few times. This chain links TRBV19 with TRBJ2-4; possible D gene TRBD2, 5 bases. Germline assignment: CDR1 LNHDA and CDR2 SQIVND (reference sequence). The ends were cut back, 6 bases at V and 6 bases at J, with 12 bases in the middle. The CDR3 totals 13 residues. As DNA, the CDR3 is TGTGCCAGTAGCTTGATGGAGGCAAACATTCAGTACTTC. Translation gives CASSLMEANIQYF.

This clone was detected a few times. This sequence joins TRBV18 and TRBJ1-4; D not resolved. Trimming stripped 3 bases from V and 8 bases from J, with 16 bases between. The CDR3 sequence is 15 residues long. Germline V gene sequence: CDR1 KGHSH, CDR2 LQKENI. This chain's CDR3 is CASSPSPVTTEKLFF. The CDR3 coding sequence is TGTGCCAGCTCACCCTCGCCAGTGACAACGGAAAAACTGTTTTTT. The full variable domain, in which reference TRBV18 and TRBJ1-4 provide the parts outside the CDR3, is NAGVMQNPRHLVRRRGQEARLRCSPMKGHSHVYWYRQLPEEGLKFMVYLQKENIIDESGMPKERFSAEFPKEGPSILRIQQVVRGDSAAYFCASSPSPVTTEKLFFGSGTQLSVL.

This clone was seen only once. This chain uses TRBV7-9 with TRBJ2-1; 16 bases line up with TRBD2. CDR1 and CDR2 from the germline V gene are SEHNR and FQNEAQ (reference sequence). The junction had 9 bases not matched to a gene; V was cut back by 3 bases and J by 7 bases. This CDR3 spans 18 amino acids. In nucleotides, the CDR3 is TGTGCCAGCAGCTTCCTGGGACTAGCGGGGGGGATGGGGAATGAGCAGTTCTTC. Translation: CASSFLGLAGGMGNEQFF.

This clone was detected only once. The sample has other DNA sequences that encode this CDR3 too. J is TRBJ1-2 and V is TRBV30, with 7 bases lining up with TRBD1. V gave up 1 base and J gave up 11 bases; unmatched junction bases: 7. The CDR3 sequence is 12 residues long. The V gene's germline CDR1 is GTSNPN and CDR2 SVGIG (reference sequence). Here the CDR3 DNA reads TGTGCCTGGAGTGCAGGGGGGGGTGGTTACACCTTC. As protein: CAWSAGGGGYTF.

V gene TRBV28 combines with J gene TRBJ1-2; D remains ambiguous. This CDR3 is 15 amino acids long. The germline V gene encodes CDR1 MDHEN and CDR2 SYDVKM. Trimming took off 2 bases at V and 2 bases at J, with 12 bases between the two ends. The CDR3 sequence: CASSLIGRPNYGYTF. The CDR3 bases are TGTGCCAGCAGTTTAATAGGACGACCAAACTATGGCTACACCTTC.

The chain employs TRBV7-2 and TRBJ2-6, with a possible D match to TRBD1 (5 bases). Germline V gene data show CDR1 as SGHTA and CDR2 as FQGNSA. Trimming took 5 bases from V and 0 from J, leaving 17 bases between them. The CDR3 spans 18 residues. Written as DNA, the CDR3 is TGTGCCAGCAGCCAGGCCAGGGAAAGGGACTCTGGGGCCAACGTCCTGACTTTC. This gives the protein CASSQARERDSGANVLTF.

The rearrangement joins TRBV4-3 to TRBJ1-2; 11 nucleotides agree with TRBD1. The germline V gene has CDR1 LGHNA and CDR2 YSLEER. This CDR3 spans 15 amino acids. With 4 bases clipped from V and 2 bases from J, the junction kept 3 bases outside the gene matches. The CDR3 sequence: CASSPGTGGNYGYTF. In nucleotides, the CDR3 is TGCGCCAGCAGCCCAGGGACAGGGGGGAACTATGGCTACACCTTC.

In this sample, this clone turned up once. This chain joins TRBV11-2 and TRBJ2-3; 9 bases match TRBD2. With 5 bases clipped from V and 2 bases from J, the junction kept 11 bases outside the gene matches. This CDR3 has 17 amino acids. Per germline, CDR1 SGHAT and CDR2 FQNNGV. DNA of the CDR3: TGTGCCAGCAGCCGCCGGACCCAGCGGGGGGTCACAGATACGCAGTATTTT. Translation gives CASSRRTQRGVTDTQYF.

The genes are TRBV28 and TRBJ1-2, with 7 bases lining up with TRBD1. The CDR3 runs to 13 residues. The germline V gene has CDR1 MDHEN and CDR2 SYDVKM. After removal of 6 bases from V and 8 bases from J, the junction contained 9 bases not matched to a gene. CDR3 in DNA: TGTGCCAGCAGCTTTAAGGGGGCGCGAGGCTACACCTTC. It translates to CASSFKGARGYTF.